The 15 T cell receptor beta chains below all came from one sample that was sequenced in a study of shared clonotypes between healthy human individuals. Clones were sequenced by immunoSEQ multiplex PCR, and TCRdb holds only the in-frame ones, with some missing. The sample includes hundreds of thousands of clones, nearly 97% of them seen just once. Positively selected for CCR7, the CD45RO-negative cells used as naive CD8 cells excluded terminally differentiated effector memory CD45RA+ cells. Sequenced material: naive CD8+ T cells sorted from blood. All receptors come from a woman in her twenties or thirties in good health.

In this sample, this clone turned up once. The gene calls are TRBV28 and TRBJ2-1, with 7 bases that match TRBD2. Per the germline V gene, CDR1 is MDHEN and CDR2 is SYDVKM. J gave up 6 bases and V 4 bases, and 3 bases lay outside the gene matches. There are 13 residues in the CDR3. The CDR3 nucleotides are TGTGCCAGCAGTTGGGGGGGAACCAATGAGCAGTTCTTC. Translating gives CASSWGGTNEQFF.

The J gene is TRBJ1-2, the V gene TRBV9; D gene uncertain. Trimming removed 3 bases from V and 5 bases from J, with 8 bases in between. CDR1 SGDLS and CDR2 YYNGEE come from the germline V gene. The CDR3 length is 12 residues. CDR3 loop: CASSGSEYGYTF. Written as DNA, the CDR3 is TGTGCCAGCAGCGGGTCCGAGTATGGCTACACCTTC. Complete variable domain (other parts from reference TRBV9 and TRBJ1-2): DSGVTQTPKHLITATGQRVTLRCSPRSGDLSVYWYQQSLDQGLQFLIQYYNGEERAKGNILERFSAQQFPDLHSELNLSSLELGDSALYFCASSGSEYGYTFGSGTRLTVV.

The V call is TRBV5-6, the J call TRBJ2-5, with 10 bases aligning to TRBD2. Germline V gives CDR1 SGHDT, CDR2 YYEEEE. The V gene end was trimmed by 1 base and the J gene end by 4 bases; junction bases not matched to a gene: 1. This CDR3 is 14 amino acids long. CDR3: CASSLSSGRETQYF. The CDR3 DNA reads TGTGCCAGCAGCTTGTCTAGCGGGAGAGAGACCCAGTACTTC.

This rearrangement joins TRBV28 to TRBJ2-7; 11 bases align to TRBD2. Germline-derived CDR1 and CDR2 are MDHEN and SYDVKM. The V segment lost 2 bases and the J segment 6 bases; nucleotides outside the gene matches: 6. The CDR3 runs 15 residues. CDR3 region: CASSLTLAGGLEQYF. In nucleotides, the CDR3 is TGTGCCAGCAGTTTAACGCTAGCGGGGGGCCTCGAGCAGTACTTC. Filled out from reference TRBV28 and TRBJ2-7, the complete variable domain reads DVKVTQSSRYLVKRTGEKVFLECVQDMDHENMFWYRQDPGLGLRLIYFSYDVKMKEKGDIPEGYSVSREKKERFSLILESASTNQTSMYLCASSLTLAGGLEQYFGPGTRLTVT.

The chain carries TRBV11-2 and TRBJ2-7; 10 nucleotides match TRBD2. V shed 5 bases, J shed 5 bases, and the junction held 6 bases outside the gene matches. Germline loops: CDR1 SGHAT, CDR2 FQNNGV. This CDR3 contains 14 residues. CDR3 protein: CASSGRLAGDEQYF. The CDR3 DNA follows: TGTGCCAGCAGCGGAAGACTAGCGGGTGACGAGCAGTACTTC.

The chain uses TRBV4-1 and TRBJ1-1, with D unresolved. This CDR3 comprises 15 residues. In germline, CDR1 is MGHRA, CDR2 YSYEKL. Trimming stripped 0 bases from V and 6 bases from J, with 14 bases between. The CDR3 DNA sequence: TGCGCCAGCAGCCAAGATGGGCCACCGGGCGCTGAAGCTTTCTTT. Translated, it gives CASSQDGPPGAEAFF.

The chain couples TRBV9 to TRBJ2-7, with TRBD2 as a possible D gene (7 bases). CDR1 SGDLS and CDR2 YYNGEE come from the germline V gene. CDR3 length: 14 amino acids. Trimming removed 3 bases at V and 6 bases at J, with 16 bases between. The CDR3 loop is CASSAGGSLGEQYF. CDR3 in DNA: TGTGCCAGCAGCGCGGGGGGCAGTTTAGGCGAGCAGTACTTC. The variable domain in full, completed from reference TRBV9 and TRBJ2-7, reads DSGVTQTPKHLITATGQRVTLRCSPRSGDLSVYWYQQSLDQGLQFLIQYYNGEERAKGNILERFSAQQFPDLHSELNLSSLELGDSALYFCASSAGGSLGEQYFGPGTRLTVT.

The chain links TRBV28 to TRBJ1-1, with no clear D. The V end lost 5 bases, the J end lost 4 bases, and 17 bases lay between the germline ends. The CDR3 loop spans 15 amino acids. In germline, CDR1 is MDHEN, CDR2 SYDVKM. The CDR3 DNA follows: TGTGCCAGCAGTCTCCAAGGTTCCGGCAGCACTGAAGCTTTCTTT. This gives the protein CASSLQGSGSTEAFF.

This chain links TRBV29-1 with TRBJ1-2; 9 nucleotides match TRBD1. CDR1 is SQVTM and CDR2 is ANQGSEA in the germline V gene. The CDR3 loop spans 14 amino acids. Unmatched junction bases numbered 8, after V lost 8 bases and J lost 1 base. The CDR3 spells CSIGQGRINYGYTF. CDR3 nucleotides: TGCAGCATAGGACAGGGGAGAATTAACTATGGCTACACCTTC.

This chain uses TRBV19 with TRBJ1-1; 7 bases align to TRBD1. CDR1 LNHDA and CDR2 SQIVND come from the germline V gene (reference sequence). V lost 5 bases and J lost 5; bases outside the gene matches: 11. This CDR3 spans 15 amino acids. The CDR3 bases are TGTGCCAGTAGTCCAGCGGACAGGATGGGTACTGAAGCTTTCTTT. Translating gives CASSPADRMGTEAFF.

This chain uses TRBV11-2 with TRBJ2-7; D remains unclear. Germline CDR1 SGHAT, CDR2 FQNNGV. This CDR3 has 16 residues. V lost 7 bases, J lost 5 bases, and 24 bases lay in between. The CDR3 DNA follows: TGTGCCAGCACTTACGAAATGGCAGATTTCCCCGACGAGCAGTACTTC. Its protein product is CASTYEMADFPDEQYF.

The chain employs TRBV30 and TRBJ2-5; 10 nucleotides line up with TRBD1. The DNA end is a closer match to TRBJ2-7, so the J assignment may be wrong. Per germline, CDR1 GTSNPN and CDR2 SVGIG (reference sequence). CDR3 length equals 15 residues. The CDR3 is CAWSVPRDRGYEQYF. The CDR3 DNA reads as TGTGCCTGGAGTGTCCCCCGGGACAGGGGTTACGAGCAGTACTTC.

V usage is TRBV5-1 and J usage is TRBJ2-7, with a weak D call TRBD1 (5 bases). Germline CDR1 SGHRS, CDR2 YFSETQ. This CDR3 is 15 amino acids long. V lost 1 base and J 4 bases, leaving 15 bases between the germline ends. For the CDR3, the DNA is TGCGCCAGCAGCTTGAGGGCAGGGATAGGTTACGAGCAGTACTTC. Its translation is CASSLRAGIGYEQYF.

The chain has TRBV29-1 and TRBJ1-2, with D possibly matching TRBD1 (5 bases). Germline V gene sequence: CDR1 SQVTM, CDR2 ANQGSEA. The CDR3 consists of 13 residues. The V end lost 7 bases, the J end lost 4 bases, and 16 bases lay between the germline ends. DNA for the CDR3: TGCAGCGCTACCGACGGGGGGACCTATGGCTACACCTTC. Its protein is CSATDGGTYGYTF.

The rearrangement uses TRBV4-1 and TRBJ2-7; no clear D gene. CDR1 and CDR2 from the germline V gene are MGHRA and YSYEKL. The V end was cut by 1 base, the J end by 4 bases, with 8 bases between. This CDR3 region has 13 residues. For the CDR3, the DNA is TGCGCCAGCAGCCAAGCGGATGGGTACGAGCAGTACTTC. The encoded protein is CASSQADGYEQYF.